The present T cell receptor beta chain was sequenced within a study of beta chain features in type 1 diabetes. Sequencing targeted expressed TCRB transcripts, as all isolated RNA had been reverse transcribed. The method was immunoSEQ multiplex PCR; TCRdb's version includes in-frame clones alone and lacks a portion of them. This sample has about 290,000 clones, with roughly 8% found just once. The sequenced material came from central memory CD4+ T cells from blood. The receptor was derived from a woman aged 18-29 years in good health.

CDR3: CASSPAGREETQYF. As DNA, the CDR3 is TGTGCCAGCAGCCCGGCGGGCAGGGAAGAGACCCAGTACTTC. The chain recombines TRBV5-4 with TRBJ2-5; D is tentatively TRBD1 or TRBD2 (5 bases each). The V gene's germline CDR1 is SGHNT and CDR2 YYREEE (reference sequence). CDR3 length: 14 residues. Trimming took 4 bases from V and 3 from J, leaving 13 bases between them.